A single sample gave rise to the 27 T cell receptor beta chains below, sequenced in a study of T-cell reconstitution after alpha-beta-depleted transplantation in children. Unique molecular identifiers were used to barcode this TCRbeta library. TCRdb used MiXCR to reprocess the PCR reads, holding one entry per CDR3 protein. The sample includes hundreds of thousands of distinct CDR3 sequences, 13% of them seen just once. The sequencing used PBMCs, collected before TCRalphabeta/CD19-depleted stem cell transplant. The source is a girl aged 2 to 9 with congenital amegakaryocytic thrombocytopenia, due to receive a stem cell transplant.

This clonotype was picked up a small number of times. The chain couples TRBV7-9 to TRBJ2-1, with D tentatively TRBD1 (6 bases). V dropped 5 bases and J dropped 4 bases, with 18 bases sitting between them. The CDR3 has 16 amino acids. Germline V lookup: CDR1 SEHNR, CDR2 FQNEAQ (reference sequence). This CDR3 reads CASSPALGARYNEQFF. For the CDR3, the DNA is TGTGCCAGCAGCCCGGCTCTGGGGGCCCGATACAATGAGCAGTTCTTC.

This clonotype was seen many times. The CDR3 DNA sequence: TGCGCCAGCAGCTTTGCTAGCGGGAGGGCCTTCTACAATGAGCAGTTCTTC. Translated, it gives CASSFASGRAFYNEQFF. V gene TRBV5-1 combines with J gene TRBJ2-1, with 12 positions matching TRBD2. The V gene end was trimmed by 2 bases and the J gene end by 3 bases; junction bases not matched to a gene: 6. CDR1 and CDR2 from the germline V gene are SGHRS and YFSETQ. The CDR3 extends over 17 amino acids.

This clonotype was counted a few times. V and J are TRBV5-1 and TRBJ2-3; D is unresolved. Trimming left V 3 bases short and J 9 bases short, with 11 bases between. The CDR3 has 12 amino acids. Germline V lookup: CDR1 SGHRS, CDR2 YFSETQ. CDR3 nucleotide sequence: TGCGCCAGCAGCTCCACCCCTGACACGCAGTATTTT. It codes for CASSSTPDTQYF.

The CDR3 loop is CSAYVLHSIGANVLTF. CDR3 bases: TGCAGCGCCTACGTATTACATTCAATTGGGGCCAACGTCCTGACTTTC. The V and J genes are TRBV29-1 and TRBJ2-6; D not certain. The ends were cut back, 7 bases at V and 3 bases at J, with 19 bases in the middle. This CDR3 is 16 amino acids long. The germline gives CDR1 SQVTM, CDR2 ANQGSEA.

V and J are TRBV10-3 and TRBJ2-7; perhaps D is TRBD1 or TRBD2 (5 bases each). CDR1 is ENHRY and CDR2 is SYGVKD in the germline V gene. The V gene lost 4 bases and the J gene lost 6 bases, with 10 bases spanning the gap. CDR3 length: 12 residues. CDR3 sequence: CAISGDQGEQYF. Here the CDR3 DNA reads TGTGCCATCAGTGGGGACCAAGGCGAGCAGTACTTC.

The chain couples TRBV9 to TRBJ2-5, with TRBD2 as a possible D gene (6 bases). Looked up from germline, CDR1 is SGDLS and CDR2 is YYNGEE. The length of the CDR3 is 15 residues. Trimming cost V 5 bases and J 4 bases, with 18 bases left between them. The CDR3 sequence: CASSTGGIEGETQYF. CDR3 nucleotide sequence: TGTGCCAGCAGTACCGGCGGGATCGAAGGAGAGACCCAGTACTTC.

This clonotype was seen ten or more times. This sequence joins TRBV10-3 and TRBJ2-6; D gene ambiguous. Trimming stripped 9 bases from V and 0 bases from J, with 9 bases between. Germline V gene sequence: CDR1 ENHRY, CDR2 SYGVKD. The CDR3 consists of 14 residues. Written as DNA, the CDR3 is TGTGCCATAGAGGAGTCCTCTGGGGCCAACGTCCTGACTTTC. This sequence encodes CAIEESSGANVLTF.

The chain recombines TRBV20-1 with TRBJ2-5, with unresolved D. The CDR3 contains 12 residues. The ends were cut back, 3 bases at V and 2 bases at J, with 7 bases in the middle. Germline V gives CDR1 DFQATT, CDR2 SNEGSKA (reference sequence). This CDR3 is CSASKQQETQYF. In DNA, the CDR3 is TGCAGTGCTAGTAAGCAGCAAGAGACCCAGTACTTC.

At least ten counts were recorded for this clonotype. CDR3 in amino acids: CASSLESGGGDQPQHF. The CDR3 coding sequence is TGTGCCAGCAGCTTAGAAAGTGGGGGGGGAGATCAGCCCCAGCATTTT. This sequence joins TRBV7-8 and TRBJ1-5, with D perhaps TRBD1 (5 bases). There are 16 residues in the CDR3. Trimming removed 1 base at V and 5 bases at J, with 15 bases between. The germline gives CDR1 SGHVS, CDR2 FQNEAQ.

This clonotype was detected only a few times. The chain carries TRBV27 and TRBJ2-4, with D perhaps TRBD1 (6 bases). The V end was cut by 5 bases, the J end by 4 bases, with 15 bases between. The CDR3 has 15 amino acids. Per germline, CDR1 MNHEY and CDR2 SMNVEV (reference sequence). In DNA form, the CDR3 reads TGTGCCAGCAGTACCCAGACAGGCCCTAAAAACATTCAGTACTTC. Its protein is CASSTQTGPKNIQYF.

The table lists this clonotype with many counts. The chain is built from TRBV5-1 and TRBJ1-6; the D gene is possibly TRBD1 (6 bases). V was pared by 4 bases and J by 4 bases, with 12 bases between. CDR3 length: 15 residues. The germline CDR1 and CDR2 sequences are SGHRS and YFSETQ. Here the CDR3 reads CASSGTGIYNSPLHF. The DNA of the CDR3 is TGCGCCAGCAGCGGAACAGGGATTTATAATTCACCCCTCCACTTT. Full variable domain (outside the CDR3, taken from reference TRBV5-1 and TRBJ1-6): KAGVTQTPRYLIKTRGQQVTLSCSPISGHRSVSWYQQTPGQGLQFLFEYFSETQRNKGNFPGRFSGRQFSNSRSEMNVSTLELGDSALYLCASSGTGIYNSPLHFGNGTRLTVT.

Many counts were recorded for this clonotype. The chain employs TRBV4-1 and TRBJ2-2, with D possibly being TRBD1 (6 bases). Germline values: CDR1 MGHRA, CDR2 YSYEKL. V lost 2 bases, J lost 5 bases, and 12 bases lay in between. The CDR3 loop spans 15 amino acids. The CDR3 protein is CASSQQTGLTGELFF. CDR3 nucleotides: TGCGCCAGCAGCCAACAGACAGGATTGACCGGGGAGCTGTTTTTT.

The rearrangement joins TRBV28 to TRBJ2-1, with D possibly TRBD1 on 7 matching bases. The CDR3 has 15 amino acids. Germline V gene data show CDR1 as MDHEN and CDR2 as SYDVKM. Trimming removed 3 bases from V and 1 base from J, with 10 bases in between. The CDR3 here is CASSFRGRSYNEQFF. In nucleotides, the CDR3 is TGTGCCAGCAGTTTCAGGGGGAGGTCCTACAATGAGCAGTTCTTC.

This sequence joins TRBV20-1 and TRBJ2-7; the D gene is possibly TRBD2 (6 bases). The V gene's germline CDR1 is DFQATT and CDR2 SNEGSKA (reference sequence). V lost 3 bases and J 0 bases, leaving 12 bases between the germline ends. The CDR3 is made up of 14 amino acids. The CDR3 DNA sequence: TGCAGTGCTAGCCGGGACTCGAGCTCCTACGAGCAGTACTTC. Translated: CSASRDSSSYEQYF.

The V gene is TRBV5-1, the J gene TRBJ2-1, with D hard to call. Germline lookup yields CDR1 SGHRS and CDR2 YFSETQ. V lost 2 bases and J 6 bases, leaving 12 bases between the germline ends. The CDR3 has 14 amino acids. The CDR3 region is CASSLNPPANEQFF. The CDR3 coding sequence is TGCGCCAGCAGCTTAAACCCCCCGGCCAATGAGCAGTTCTTC. The whole variable domain, remainder taken from reference TRBV5-1 and TRBJ2-1, is KAGVTQTPRYLIKTRGQQVTLSCSPISGHRSVSWYQQTPGQGLQFLFEYFSETQRNKGNFPGRFSGRQFSNSRSEMNVSTLELGDSALYLCASSLNPPANEQFFGPGTRLTVL.

This clonotype was seen a few times. Here the CDR3 DNA reads TGTGCCAGCAGCTTAGGGAGCCCCTACAATGAGCAGTTCTTC. This gives the protein CASSLGSPYNEQFF. The genes are TRBV7-6 and TRBJ2-1; D is undetermined. The germline V gene encodes CDR1 SGHVS and CDR2 FNYEAQ. CDR3 length equals 14 residues. V shed 1 base and J shed 2 bases, with 6 bases lying between them.

This clonotype was observed many times. The chain joins TRBV29-1 to TRBJ2-7; 8 bases line up with TRBD1. CDR1 is SQVTM and CDR2 is ANQGSEA in the germline V gene. The CDR3 has 12 amino acids. V gave up 5 bases and J gave up 4 bases; unmatched junction bases: 4. The DNA of the CDR3 is TGCAGCGTTTTAGGACAGGGATACGAGCAGTACTTC. It yields the protein CSVLGQGYEQYF.

The chain links TRBV6-5 to TRBJ1-4, with D perhaps TRBD1 (5 bases). The CDR3 has 12 amino acids. Germline V gene sequence: CDR1 MNHEY, CDR2 SVGAGI. Trimming shortened V by 7 bases and J by 3 bases, and 6 bases separated the two germline ends. The CDR3 coding sequence is TGTGCCAGCATGGGGCCTAATGAAAAACTGTTTTTT. Translated: CASMGPNEKLFF.

The genes are TRBV5-1 and TRBJ2-2; D might be TRBD1 (6 bases). CDR3 length: 15 amino acids. Germline V gene data show CDR1 as SGHRS and CDR2 as YFSETQ. Trimming removed 3 bases at V and 4 bases at J, with 13 bases between. The CDR3 reads CASSWAQGTTGELFF. The CDR3 region has the DNA TGCGCCAGCAGCTGGGCCCAGGGGACCACCGGGGAGCTGTTTTTT.

With regard to this clonotype: The junction and the germline gene differ at one end; a read error may be behind it. This chain connects TRBV2 to TRBJ1-1; 9 bases are shared with TRBD1. Germline-derived CDR1 and CDR2 are SNHLY and FYNNEI. The CDR3 is 16 residues long. DNA of the CDR3: TGTGCCAGCAGCGAAGAGGGGGACAGGGATTACACTGAAGCTTTCTTT. It codes for CASSEEGDRDYTEAFF.

The chain recombines TRBV5-1 with TRBJ2-7; 7 nucleotides agree with TRBD1. V shed 1 base, J shed 2 bases, and the junction held 6 bases outside the gene matches. Germline values: CDR1 SGHRS, CDR2 YFSETQ. The CDR3 has 15 residues. This CDR3 reads CASSLRQGPPYEQYF. CDR3 coding DNA: TGCGCCAGCAGCTTGCGACAGGGCCCCCCCTACGAGCAGTACTTC. The full variable domain, its missing parts supplied by reference TRBV5-1 and TRBJ2-7, is KAGVTQTPRYLIKTRGQQVTLSCSPISGHRSVSWYQQTPGQGLQFLFEYFSETQRNKGNFPGRFSGRQFSNSRSEMNVSTLELGDSALYLCASSLRQGPPYEQYFGPGTRLTVT.

This chain connects TRBV30 to TRBJ2-5; tentatively, D is TRBD1 (6 bases). The CDR3 runs to 15 residues. The germline V gene encodes CDR1 GTSNPN and CDR2 SVGIG (reference sequence). V was clipped by 0 bases and J by 2 bases, with 13 bases between them. The CDR3 bases are TGTGCCTGGAGTGTAAGGCTAGGGGGACAAGAGACCCAGTACTTC. Translating it yields CAWSVRLGGQETQYF.

This clonotype was seen repeatedly, ten times or more. The junction and the germline gene differ at one end; a read error may be behind it. The chain employs TRBV12-3 or TRBV12-4 and TRBJ2-5; D is ambiguous. The CDR3 has 13 residues. The CDR3 DNA reads as TGCGCCAGCAGCTTGGCCCTCGGAGAGACCCAGTACTTC. Translating gives CASSLALGETQYF.

This clonotype occurred a few times. The rearrangement links TRBV20-1 to TRBJ2-1, with 7 bases fitting TRBD2. V lost 1 base, J lost 1 base, and 4 bases stayed unmatched. The CDR3 extends over 15 amino acids. The germline V gene encodes CDR1 DFQATT and CDR2 SNEGSKA (reference sequence). The CDR3 loop is CSARGAGKSYNEQFF. The CDR3 DNA reads TGCAGTGCTAGAGGAGCGGGAAAGTCCTACAATGAGCAGTTCTTC.

The genes are TRBV12-3 or TRBV12-4 and TRBJ2-5, with a weak D call TRBD1 (5 bases). V was cut by 11 bases and J by 2 bases, with 15 bases left in between. This CDR3 region has 13 residues. The CDR3 protein is CAVAIRGQETQYF. The CDR3 nucleotides read TGTGCCGTAGCCATAAGGGGACAAGAGACCCAGTACTTC.

In its sample, this clonotype was seen many times. V is TRBV20-1 and J is TRBJ2-3; TRBD2 might be the D (6 bases). Germline CDR1 is DFQATT and CDR2 is SNEGSKA (reference sequence). There are 14 residues in the CDR3. V was cut by 6 bases and J by 1 base, with 14 bases left in between. In nucleotides, the CDR3 is TGCAGTGCCATGGGCGGAGGGGGCACAGATACGCAGTATTTT. It translates to CSAMGGGGTDTQYF.

There are many counts of this clonotype. The V call is TRBV12-3 or TRBV12-4, the J call TRBJ2-5; D is undetermined. This CDR3 has 14 amino acids. Trimming shortened V by 5 bases and J by 0 bases, and 10 bases separated the two germline ends. CDR3 nucleotides: TGTGCCAGCAGTCAACGACAAGACCAAGAGACCCAGTACTTC. It translates to CASSQRQDQETQYF.